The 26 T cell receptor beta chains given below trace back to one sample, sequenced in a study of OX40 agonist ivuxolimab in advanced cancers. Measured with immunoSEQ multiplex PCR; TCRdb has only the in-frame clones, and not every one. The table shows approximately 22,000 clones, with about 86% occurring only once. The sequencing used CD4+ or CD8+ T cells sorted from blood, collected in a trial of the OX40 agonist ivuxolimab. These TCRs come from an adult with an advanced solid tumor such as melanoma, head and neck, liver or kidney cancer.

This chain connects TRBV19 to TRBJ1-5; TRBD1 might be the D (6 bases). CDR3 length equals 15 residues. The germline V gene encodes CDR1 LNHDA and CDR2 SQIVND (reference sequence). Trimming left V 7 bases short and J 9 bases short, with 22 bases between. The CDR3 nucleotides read TGTGCCAGTACCCCGGTATGGGGGCTCCAAGGGCCCCAGCATTTT. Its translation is CASTPVWGLQGPQHF.

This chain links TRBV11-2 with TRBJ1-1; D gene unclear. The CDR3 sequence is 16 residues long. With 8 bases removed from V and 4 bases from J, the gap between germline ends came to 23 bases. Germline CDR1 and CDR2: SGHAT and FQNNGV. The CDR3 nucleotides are TGTGCCAGCTCCACTGGTGGGTCCCTGATTGGCACTGAAGCTTTCTTT. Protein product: CASSTGGSLIGTEAFF.

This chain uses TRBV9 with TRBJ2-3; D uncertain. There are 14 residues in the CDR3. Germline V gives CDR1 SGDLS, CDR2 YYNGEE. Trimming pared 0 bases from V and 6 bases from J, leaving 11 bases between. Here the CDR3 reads CASSVAGLPDTQYF. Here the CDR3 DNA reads TGTGCCAGCAGCGTAGCAGGCCTGCCCGATACGCAGTATTTT.

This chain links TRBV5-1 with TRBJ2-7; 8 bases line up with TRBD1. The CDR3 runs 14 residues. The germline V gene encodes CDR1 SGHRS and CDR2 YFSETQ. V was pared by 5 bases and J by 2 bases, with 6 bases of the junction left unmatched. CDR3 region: CASRHRDRTYEQYF. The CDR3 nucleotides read TGCGCCAGCAGGCACCGGGACAGGACCTACGAGCAGTACTTC. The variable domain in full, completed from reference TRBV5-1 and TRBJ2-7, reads KAGVTQTPRYLIKTRGQQVTLSCSPISGHRSVSWYQQTPGQGLQFLFEYFSETQRNKGNFPGRFSGRQFSNSRSEMNVSTLELGDSALYLCASRHRDRTYEQYFGPGTRLTVT.

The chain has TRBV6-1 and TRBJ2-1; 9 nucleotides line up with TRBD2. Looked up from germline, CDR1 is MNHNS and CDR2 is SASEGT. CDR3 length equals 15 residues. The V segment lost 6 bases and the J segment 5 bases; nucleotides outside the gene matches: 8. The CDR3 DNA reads TGTGCCAGCAGGGAAAGCGGGGGGTGGAACAATGAGCAGTTCTTC. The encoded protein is CASRESGGWNNEQFF.

The CDR3 coding sequence is TGTGCCAGCAGTCGACCTGAAAGCGGCAATGAGCAGTTCTTC. This translates into CASSRPESGNEQFF. The chain recombines TRBV7-8 with TRBJ2-1; D possibly corresponds to TRBD2 (5 bases). Trimming removed 6 bases at V and 6 bases at J, with 15 bases between. CDR1 SGHVS and CDR2 FQNEAQ come from the germline V gene. The CDR3 has 14 residues.

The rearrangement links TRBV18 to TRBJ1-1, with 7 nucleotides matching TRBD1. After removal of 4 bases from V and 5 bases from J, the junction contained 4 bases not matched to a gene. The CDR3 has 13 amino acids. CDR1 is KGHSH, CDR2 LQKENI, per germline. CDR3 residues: CASSQGARTEAFF. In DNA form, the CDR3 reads TGTGCCAGCTCACAGGGGGCTAGGACTGAAGCTTTCTTT.

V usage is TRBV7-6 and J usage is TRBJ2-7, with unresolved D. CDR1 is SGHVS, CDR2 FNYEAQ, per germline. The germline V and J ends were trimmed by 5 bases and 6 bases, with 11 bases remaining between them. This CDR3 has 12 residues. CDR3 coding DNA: TGTGCCAGCAGCGAACGACGCGGCGAGCAGTACTTC. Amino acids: CASSERRGEQYF.

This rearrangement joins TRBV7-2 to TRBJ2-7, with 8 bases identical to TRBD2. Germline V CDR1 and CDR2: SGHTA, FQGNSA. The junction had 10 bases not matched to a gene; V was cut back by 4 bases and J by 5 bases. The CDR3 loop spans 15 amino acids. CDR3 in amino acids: CASSSTGTRTDEQYF. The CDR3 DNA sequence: TGTGCCAGCAGCTCGACCGGGACTAGGACCGACGAGCAGTACTTC.

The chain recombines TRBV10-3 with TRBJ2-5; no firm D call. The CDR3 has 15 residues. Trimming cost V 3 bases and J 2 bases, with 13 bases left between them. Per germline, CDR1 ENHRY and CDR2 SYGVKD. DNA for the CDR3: TGTGCCATCAGTGAAGGCGGCACAAAACAAGAGACCCAGTACTTC. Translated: CAISEGGTKQETQYF.

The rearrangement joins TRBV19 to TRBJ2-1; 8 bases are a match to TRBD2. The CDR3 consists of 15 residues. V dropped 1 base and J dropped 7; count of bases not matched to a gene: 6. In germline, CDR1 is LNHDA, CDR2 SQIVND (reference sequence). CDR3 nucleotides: TGTGCCAGTAGTATAGTTGCGGGGGGTTCAAATGAGCAGTTCTTC. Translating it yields CASSIVAGGSNEQFF.

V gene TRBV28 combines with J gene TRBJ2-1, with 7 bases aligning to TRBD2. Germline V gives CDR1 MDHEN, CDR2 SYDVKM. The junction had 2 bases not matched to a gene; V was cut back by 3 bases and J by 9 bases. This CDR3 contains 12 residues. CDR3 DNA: TGTGCCAGCAGTTTCGGCGGGGGTGAGCAGTTCTTC. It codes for CASSFGGGEQFF.

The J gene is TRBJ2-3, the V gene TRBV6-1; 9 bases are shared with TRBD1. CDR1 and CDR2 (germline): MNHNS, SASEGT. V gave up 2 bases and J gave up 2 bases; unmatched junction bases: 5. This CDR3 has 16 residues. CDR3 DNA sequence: TGTGCCAGCAGTGAACTTGGGACAGGGTCCACAGATACGCAGTATTTT. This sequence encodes CASSELGTGSTDTQYF.

CDR3 region: CASSSESDTEAFF. CDR3 coding DNA: TGTGCCAGCAGCTCGGAATCGGACACTGAAGCTTTCTTT. This chain joins TRBV7-3 and TRBJ1-1; D is unclear. V was cut by 4 bases and J by 3 bases, with 9 bases left in between. CDR3 length: 13 amino acids. Germline V gene sequence: CDR1 SGHTA, CDR2 FQGTGA.

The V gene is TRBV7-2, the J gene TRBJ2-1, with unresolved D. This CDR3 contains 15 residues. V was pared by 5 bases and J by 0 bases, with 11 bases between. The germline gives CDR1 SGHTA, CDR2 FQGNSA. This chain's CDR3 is CASSITYDSYNEQFF. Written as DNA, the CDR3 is TGTGCCAGCAGCATCACGTATGACTCCTACAATGAGCAGTTCTTC.

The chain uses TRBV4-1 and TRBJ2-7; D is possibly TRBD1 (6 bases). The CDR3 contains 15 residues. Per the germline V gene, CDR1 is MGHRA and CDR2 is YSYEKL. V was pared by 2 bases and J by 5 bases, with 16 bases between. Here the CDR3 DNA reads TGCGCCAGCAGCCAATCTGGGCAGGGGAATGACGAGCAGTACTTC. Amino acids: CASSQSGQGNDEQYF.

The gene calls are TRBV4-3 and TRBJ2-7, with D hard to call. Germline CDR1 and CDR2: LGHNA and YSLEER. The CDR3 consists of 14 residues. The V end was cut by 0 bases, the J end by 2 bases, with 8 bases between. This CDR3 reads CASSQDHAAYEQYF. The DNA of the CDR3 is TGCGCCAGCAGCCAAGACCATGCCGCCTACGAGCAGTACTTC.

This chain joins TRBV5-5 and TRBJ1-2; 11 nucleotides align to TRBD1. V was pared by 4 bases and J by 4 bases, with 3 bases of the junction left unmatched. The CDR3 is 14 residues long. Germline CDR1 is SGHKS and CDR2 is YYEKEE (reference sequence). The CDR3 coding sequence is TGTGCCAGCAGCGGACAGGGGGCTGGCTATGGCTACACCTTC. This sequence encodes CASSGQGAGYGYTF.

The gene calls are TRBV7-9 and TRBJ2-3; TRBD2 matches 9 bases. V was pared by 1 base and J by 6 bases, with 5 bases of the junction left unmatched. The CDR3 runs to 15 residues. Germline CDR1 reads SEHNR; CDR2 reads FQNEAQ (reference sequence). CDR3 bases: TGTGCCAGCAGCTTAGGGCTAGCGGGAATGGATACGCAGTATTTT. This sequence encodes CASSLGLAGMDTQYF.

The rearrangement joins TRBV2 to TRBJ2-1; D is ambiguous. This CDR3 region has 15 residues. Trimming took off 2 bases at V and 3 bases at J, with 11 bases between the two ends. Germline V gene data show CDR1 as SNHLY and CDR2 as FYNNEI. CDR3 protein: CASSELGGNYNEQFF. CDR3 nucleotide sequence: TGTGCCAGCAGTGAACTAGGCGGCAACTACAATGAGCAGTTCTTC.

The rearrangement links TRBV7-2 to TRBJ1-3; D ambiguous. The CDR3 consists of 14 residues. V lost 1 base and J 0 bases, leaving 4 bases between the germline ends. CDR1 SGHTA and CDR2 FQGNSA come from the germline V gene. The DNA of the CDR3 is TGTGCCAGCAGCTTAGACTCCTCTGGAAACACCATATATTTT. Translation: CASSLDSSGNTIYF.

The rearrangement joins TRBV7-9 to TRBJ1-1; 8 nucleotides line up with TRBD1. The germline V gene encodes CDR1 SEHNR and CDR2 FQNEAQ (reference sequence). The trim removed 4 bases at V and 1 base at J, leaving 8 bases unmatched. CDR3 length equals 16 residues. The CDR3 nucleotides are TGTGCCAGCAGCTCGGACAGGGCAGACGGGAACACTGAAGCTTTCTTT. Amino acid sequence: CASSSDRADGNTEAFF. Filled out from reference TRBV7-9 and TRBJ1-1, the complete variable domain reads DTGVSQNPRHKITKRGQNVTFRCDPISEHNRLYWYRQTLGQGPEFLTYFQNEAQLEKSRLLSDRFSAERPKGSFSTLEIQRTEQGDSAMYLCASSSDRADGNTEAFFGQGTRLTVV.

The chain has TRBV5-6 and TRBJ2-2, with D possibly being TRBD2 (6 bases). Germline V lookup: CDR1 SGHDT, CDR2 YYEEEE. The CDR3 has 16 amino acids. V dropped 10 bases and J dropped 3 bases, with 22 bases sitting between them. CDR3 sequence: CAGSNSRTGDTGELFF. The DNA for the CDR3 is TGTGCCGGCTCAAACTCGCGGACGGGGGACACCGGGGAGCTGTTTTTT.

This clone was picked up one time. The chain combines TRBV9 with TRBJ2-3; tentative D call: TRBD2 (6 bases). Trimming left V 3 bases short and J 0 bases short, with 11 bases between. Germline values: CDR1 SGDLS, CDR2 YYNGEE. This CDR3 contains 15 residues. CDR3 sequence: CASSANSGSTDTQYF. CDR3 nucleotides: TGTGCCAGCAGCGCTAATAGCGGTAGCACAGATACGCAGTATTTT.

This CDR3 is CASSRPGTRSSYEQYF. The CDR3 nucleotides read TGTGCCAGCAGCCGTCCCGGGACTAGAAGCTCCTACGAGCAGTACTTC. The chain carries TRBV11-1 and TRBJ2-7; 8 bases are a match to TRBD2. V was pared by 5 bases and J by 0 bases, with 9 bases of the junction left unmatched. CDR3 length equals 16 residues. Looked up from germline, CDR1 is SGHAT and CDR2 is FQDESV (reference sequence).

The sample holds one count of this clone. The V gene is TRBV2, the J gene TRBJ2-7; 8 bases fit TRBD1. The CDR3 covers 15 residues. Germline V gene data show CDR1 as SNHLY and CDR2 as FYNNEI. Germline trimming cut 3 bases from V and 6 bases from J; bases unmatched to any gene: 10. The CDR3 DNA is TGTGCCAGCAGTGAGGGACAGGTTCAACCCGGCGAGCAGTACTTC. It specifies CASSEGQVQPGEQYF.